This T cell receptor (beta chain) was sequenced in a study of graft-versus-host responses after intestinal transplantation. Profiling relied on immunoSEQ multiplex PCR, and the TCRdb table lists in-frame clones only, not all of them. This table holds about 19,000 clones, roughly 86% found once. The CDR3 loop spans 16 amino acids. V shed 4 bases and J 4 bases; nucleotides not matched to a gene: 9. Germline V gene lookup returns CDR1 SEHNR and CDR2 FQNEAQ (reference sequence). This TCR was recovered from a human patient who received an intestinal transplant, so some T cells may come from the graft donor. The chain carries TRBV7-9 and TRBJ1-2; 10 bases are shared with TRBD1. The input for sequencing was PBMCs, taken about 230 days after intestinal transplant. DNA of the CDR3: TGTGCCAGCAGCTCACCCCGGGACAGGGGAACCTATGGCTACACCTTC. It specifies CASSSPRDRGTYGYTF. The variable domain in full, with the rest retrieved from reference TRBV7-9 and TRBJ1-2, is DTGVSQNPRHKITKRGQNVTFRCDPISEHNRLYWYRQTLGQGPEFLTYFQNEAQLEKSRLLSDRFSAERPKGSFSTLEIQRTEQGDSAMYLCASSSPRDRGTYGYTFGSGTRLTVV.